This TCR beta chain stems from a study of shared clonotypes between healthy human individuals. Study results and caveats: Genetic and exposure-history diversity was limited by the few donors.

The germline V and J ends were trimmed by 3 bases and 2 bases, with 12 bases remaining between them. Germline V gene sequence: CDR1 MRHNA, CDR2 SNTAGT. The CDR3 runs 15 residues. CCR7-negative CD45RA+ TemRA cells were pooled with CD45RO+ cells for CD8 memory. The assay ran at deep level. Measured with immunoSEQ multiplex PCR; TCRdb has only the in-frame clones, and not every one. This table has 550,000 to 800,000 clones, around 91% appearing once. On this clone itself: Its target is not known.

The receptor's source is a man aged 18 to 30 in good health. Some clones in this sample may be carry-over from other donors' samples. The sample was memory CD8+ T cells from PBMCs. Subset indicated: CD45RO+ cells pooled with CCR7-negative TemRA cells. V and J are TRBV6-4 and TRBJ2-3; D possibly matches TRBD1 or TRBD2 (5 bases each). CDR3 sequence reads: CASSDGTGYTDTQYF. DNA for the CDR3: TGTGCCAGCAGTGATGGGACGGGGTACACAGATACGCAGTATTTT.